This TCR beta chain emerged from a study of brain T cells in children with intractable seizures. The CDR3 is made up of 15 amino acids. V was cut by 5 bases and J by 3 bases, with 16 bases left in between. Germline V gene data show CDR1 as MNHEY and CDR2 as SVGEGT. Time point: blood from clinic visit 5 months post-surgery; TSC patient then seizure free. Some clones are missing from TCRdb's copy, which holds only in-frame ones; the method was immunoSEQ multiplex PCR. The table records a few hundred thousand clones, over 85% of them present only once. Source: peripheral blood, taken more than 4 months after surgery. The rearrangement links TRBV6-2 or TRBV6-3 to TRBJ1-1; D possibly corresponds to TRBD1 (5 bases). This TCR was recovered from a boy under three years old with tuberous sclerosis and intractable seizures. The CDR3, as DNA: TGTGCCAGCAGTGAGCCGGGACCCAGGGACACTGAAGCTTTCTTT. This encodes CASSEPGPRDTEAFF.